Below, 11 T cell receptor beta chains from the same sample are listed, as sequenced in a study of blood T cell repertoires in COVID-19. The method was immunoSEQ multiplex PCR; TCRdb's version includes in-frame clones alone and lacks a portion of them. The data contain over 25,000 clones, more than 80% of them seen just once; the ten biggest clones take up 7% to 8.5%. Sequencing input: peripheral blood. The receptors here all came from a human donor in a cohort sampled during active COVID-19.

The genes are TRBV28 and TRBJ2-7; 9 bases line up with TRBD1. Germline V lookup: CDR1 MDHEN, CDR2 SYDVKM. J lost 3 bases, V lost 4 bases, and 1 base had no gene match. The CDR3 sequence is 13 residues long. The CDR3 DNA reads as TGTGCCAGCAGTTCGGGACAGGGCTACGAGCAGTACTTC. It is translated as CASSSGQGYEQYF.

The chain employs TRBV5-6 and TRBJ2-7; 10 bases map to TRBD2. V lost 2 bases and J lost 2; bases outside the gene matches: 10. The CDR3 contains 17 residues. The germline gives CDR1 SGHDT, CDR2 YYEEEE. The DNA of the CDR3 is TGTGCCAGCAGCTTTACGCCAGGGACTAGCGTTACCTACGAGCAGTACTTC. As protein: CASSFTPGTSVTYEQYF.

The chain links TRBV14 to TRBJ2-3; possibly TRBD2 for D (5 bases). In germline, CDR1 is SGHDN, CDR2 FVKESK. V shed 2 bases and J shed 0 bases, with 12 bases lying between them. The CDR3 sequence is 16 residues long. As DNA, the CDR3 is TGTGCCAGCAGCCAAAGGAGGTCCTCTAGCACAGATACGCAGTATTTT. Translation: CASSQRRSSSTDTQYF. The variable domain in full, with the rest retrieved from reference TRBV14 and TRBJ2-3, is EAGVTQFPSHSVIEKGQTVTLRCDPISGHDNLYWYRRVMGKEIKFLLHFVKESKQDESGMPNNRFLAERTGGTYSTLKVQPAELEDSGVYFCASSQRRSSSTDTQYFGPGTRLTVL.

The chain combines TRBV2 with TRBJ2-3; D uncertain. The CDR3 is made up of 15 amino acids. V dropped 2 bases and J dropped 1 base, with 10 bases sitting between them. Germline-derived CDR1 and CDR2 are SNHLY and FYNNEI. CDR3: CASSEIQAGTDTQYF. The DNA for the CDR3 is TGTGCCAGCAGTGAAATCCAGGCCGGCACAGATACGCAGTATTTT.

The chain has TRBV27 and TRBJ2-3; TRBD1 matches 10 bases. Germline V gene data show CDR1 as MNHEY and CDR2 as SMNVEV (reference sequence). Trimming at V came to 8 bases and at J to 4 bases, leaving 6 bases not matched to a gene. The CDR3 extends over 14 amino acids. The CDR3 here is CASADRGPADTQYF. CDR3 nucleotide sequence: TGTGCCAGCGCCGACAGGGGGCCGGCAGATACGCAGTATTTT.

This chain links TRBV30 with TRBJ2-7, with 9 nucleotides matching TRBD2. Per germline, CDR1 GTSNPN and CDR2 SVGIG (reference sequence). The CDR3 sequence is 16 residues long. J was trimmed by 6 bases and V by 1 base; bases with no gene match: 13. This chain's CDR3 is CAWSGASGTPLREQYF. DNA of the CDR3: TGTGCCTGGAGTGGTGCTAGCGGGACCCCCTTACGCGAGCAGTACTTC.

The rearrangement uses TRBV27 and TRBJ1-4, with D tentatively TRBD1 (6 bases). Germline lookup yields CDR1 MNHEY and CDR2 SMNVEV (reference sequence). The germline V and J ends were trimmed by 2 bases and 2 bases, with 15 bases remaining between them. The CDR3 consists of 17 residues. For the CDR3, the DNA is TGTGCCAGCAGTTTAAAGGGGGGGAGGCTCACTAATGAAAAACTGTTTTTT. Translated, it gives CASSLKGGRLTNEKLFF.

The rearrangement joins TRBV18 to TRBJ1-2; 8 bases match TRBD1. Germline V CDR1 and CDR2: KGHSH, LQKENI. V shed 2 bases, J shed 4 bases, and the junction held 9 bases outside the gene matches. This CDR3 region has 16 residues. CDR3 coding DNA: TGTGCCAGCTCACCAAAATCAGGGGGCTCCAGCTATGGCTACACCTTC. Encoded protein: CASSPKSGGSSYGYTF. Variable domain in full (rest from reference TRBV18 and TRBJ1-2): NAGVMQNPRHLVRRRGQEARLRCSPMKGHSHVYWYRQLPEEGLKFMVYLQKENIIDESGMPKERFSAEFPKEGPSILRIQQVVRGDSAAYFCASSPKSGGSSYGYTFGSGTRLTVV.

This clone was observed a handful of times. This chain connects TRBV7-2 to TRBJ2-3, with no clear D. In germline, CDR1 is SGHTA, CDR2 FQGNSA. This CDR3 is built from 13 residues. V lost 2 bases to trimming and J lost 1 base, with 4 bases between them. The CDR3 coding sequence is TGTGCCAGCAGCTTACTTGGCACAGATACGCAGTATTTT. Its translation: CASSLLGTDTQYF.

Details on this clone: Relative to the germline gene, one junction end is altered; a read error may explain this. The genes are TRBV7-2 and TRBJ1-2, with 9 bases fitting TRBD1. This CDR3 has 14 amino acids. Germline loops: CDR1 SGHTA, CDR2 FQGNSA. The CDR3 bases are TGTGCCAGCAGCCTAGCGGGACAGGGATATGGCTACACCTTC. This gives the protein CASSLAGQGYGYTF.

V usage is TRBV5-4 and J usage is TRBJ2-7, with D perhaps matching TRBD2 (5 bases). CDR3 size: 13 residues. V lost 4 bases to trimming and J lost 6 bases, with 14 bases between them. The germline V gene has CDR1 SGHNT and CDR2 YYREEE (reference sequence). CDR3 in amino acids: CASSTGLVSEQYF. The DNA for the CDR3 is TGTGCCAGCAGCACCGGACTTGTTAGCGAGCAGTACTTC.